This TCR beta chain was captured by sequencing in a study of T-cell memory formation after mild COVID-19. TCRdb analysed the 5' RACE reads with MiXCR anew, one entry per CDR3 protein. Seen here are 14,000 to 15,000 distinct CDR3 sequences, about a fifth observed once, and the top ten hold 50% to 65%. The CDR3 sequence is 16 residues long. The V gene end was trimmed by 7 bases and the J gene end by 10 bases; junction bases not matched to a gene: 19. CDR1 is LNHDA, CDR2 SQIVND, per germline (reference sequence). The sequenced sample was PBMCs or a T cell subset sorted from them (not recorded which). J is TRBJ1-1 and V is TRBV19; 9 bases map to TRBD1. This clonotype was sampled from a man aged 18-30 years who had mild COVID-19 (a few samples of this study predate the infection). Cell type and time point are not known. CDR3 in amino acids: CASIGTGSRVSGGAFF. The CDR3 bases are TGTGCCAGTATCGGGACAGGGTCTCGAGTATCAGGGGGAGCTTTCTTT.